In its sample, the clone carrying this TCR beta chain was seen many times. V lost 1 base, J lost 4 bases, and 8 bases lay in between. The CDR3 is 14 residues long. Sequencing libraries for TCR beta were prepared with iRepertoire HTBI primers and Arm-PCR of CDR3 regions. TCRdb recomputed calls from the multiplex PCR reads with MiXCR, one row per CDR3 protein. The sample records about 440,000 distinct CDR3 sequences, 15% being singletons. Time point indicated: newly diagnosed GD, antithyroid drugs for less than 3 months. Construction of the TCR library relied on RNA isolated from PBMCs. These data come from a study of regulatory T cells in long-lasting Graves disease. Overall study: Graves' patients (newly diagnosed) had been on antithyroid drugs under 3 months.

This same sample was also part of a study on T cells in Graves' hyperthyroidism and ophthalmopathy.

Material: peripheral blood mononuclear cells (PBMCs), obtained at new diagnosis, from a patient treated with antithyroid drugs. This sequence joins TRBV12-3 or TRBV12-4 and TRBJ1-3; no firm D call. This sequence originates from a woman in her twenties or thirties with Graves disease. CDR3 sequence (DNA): TGTGCCAGCAGTTTAGAGATGACCGGAAACACCATATATTTT. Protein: CASSLEMTGNTIYF.